A single sample gave rise to the 15 T cell receptor beta chains below, sequenced in a study of T cells expressing NK-cell markers. TCRdb re-called the 5' RACE reads; every CDR3 protein appears as one record, without DNA. The sample includes roughly 180,000 distinct CDR3 sequences. Sequencing used blood T cells: a sorted CD56 or NKG2C T cell subset, CD4+ or CD8+ T cells, or bulk PBMC T cells (not recorded which). The receptors derive from a man aged 18 to 69 in good health.

This chain links TRBV20-1 with TRBJ2-3. CDR3 length: 16 residues. The germline CDR1 and CDR2 sequences are DFQATT and SNEGSKA (reference sequence). The CDR3 region is CSARGGLHGDTDTQYF.

The chain is built from TRBV3-1 and TRBJ2-5; TCRdb's assignment of TRBD2 cannot be checked, as there is no DNA. Germline V gives CDR1 LGHDT, CDR2 YNNKEL (reference sequence). CDR3 length: 20 residues. CDR3 protein: CASSQEGLAGGPGNQETQYF.

The genes are TRBV7-9 and TRBJ1-2. CDR3 length: 14 amino acids. Per the germline V gene, CDR1 is SEHNR and CDR2 is FQNEAQ (reference sequence). This chain's CDR3 is CASSFDIGIYGYTF.

The rearrangement joins TRBV5-1 to TRBJ2-2; TCRdb names TRBD1, which stays unverified in the absence of DNA. The germline CDR1 and CDR2 sequences are SGHRS and YFSETQ. The CDR3 is 17 amino acids. The CDR3 here is CASSLTPQGSLAGELFF. Complete variable domain (other parts from reference TRBV5-1 and TRBJ2-2): KAGVTQTPRYLIKTRGQQVTLSCSPISGHRSVSWYQQTPGQGLQFLFEYFSETQRNKGNFPGRFSGRQFSNSRSEMNVSTLELGDSALYLCASSLTPQGSLAGELFFGEGSRLTVL.

This chain connects TRBV6-1 to TRBJ2-1; as DNA is missing, the TRBD1 call by TCRdb cannot be tested. The CDR3 has 14 residues. CDR1 MNHNS and CDR2 SASEGT come from the germline V gene. The CDR3 sequence is CAQPSRGSGNEQFF.

V gene TRBV6-5 combines with J gene TRBJ1-1. Germline-derived CDR1 and CDR2 are MNHEY and SVGAGI. The CDR3 consists of 14 residues. The CDR3 reads CASSYTGGNTEAFF.

This chain uses TRBV7-3 with TRBJ1-1; TCRdb names TRBD1, which stays unverified in the absence of DNA. CDR3 length equals 19 residues. Per the germline V gene, CDR1 is SGHTA and CDR2 is FQGTGA. CDR3 region: CASSLRGGDGGIANTEAFF.

The chain uses TRBV6-1 and TRBJ2-3; TCRdb reports TRBD2, a call that lacks DNA to check it against. Germline values: CDR1 MNHNS, CDR2 SASEGT. CDR3 length: 16 amino acids. The CDR3 loop reads CASSEERGGRSDTQYF.

The chain joins TRBV29-1 to TRBJ2-1; TCRdb's D gene call, TRBD1, goes unchecked for lack of DNA. This CDR3 has 17 amino acids. Per the germline V gene, CDR1 is SQVTM and CDR2 is ANQGSEA. The CDR3 region is CSVEDWARGQGNNEQFF.

The rearrangement links TRBV7-8 to TRBJ2-5; lacking DNA, the TRBD2 call made by TCRdb goes unchecked. The CDR3 runs to 18 residues. Germline CDR1 reads SGHVS; CDR2 reads FQNEAQ. This CDR3 reads CASSLAPGSGGGQETQYF.

The chain couples TRBV7-9 to TRBJ2-7. The CDR3 spans 15 residues. Looked up from germline, CDR1 is SEHNR and CDR2 is FQNEAQ (reference sequence). CDR3 sequence reads: CASSRPRETVYEQYF.

CDR3 sequence: CASSISGGSKETQYF. The chain employs TRBV9 and TRBJ2-5; TCRdb names TRBD2, which stays unverified in the absence of DNA. The CDR3 consists of 15 residues. The germline CDR1 and CDR2 sequences are SGDLS and YYNGEE.

This chain joins TRBV5-6 and TRBJ2-7; the TCRdb D gene call, TRBD1, has no DNA to confirm it. CDR1 SGHDT and CDR2 YYEEEE come from the germline V gene. The CDR3 sequence is 14 residues long. The CDR3 sequence: CASSLVGALYEQYF.

V gene TRBV2 combines with J gene TRBJ2-2; TCRdb lists TRBD1, though no DNA is available to test this call. There are 18 residues in the CDR3. CDR1 and CDR2 (germline): SNHLY, FYNNEI. The CDR3 sequence: CASKFPGNHRENTGELFF.

This rearrangement joins TRBV6-1 to TRBJ1-4. Germline V CDR1 and CDR2: MNHNS, SASEGT. The CDR3 runs 15 residues. CDR3 region: CASRDAGGGSEKLFF.